The 20 T cell receptor beta chains presented below share a single source sample, sequenced in a study of T cells after yellow fever vaccination. A single record per CDR3 protein comes from TCRdb applying MiXCR to the 5' RACE reads. The data show about 240,000 distinct CDR3 sequences, roughly 7.2% seen once. The sequencing here drew on CD4+ T cells sorted from PBMCs, taken 15 days after the yellow fever booster vaccination. The receptors were gathered from a man younger than 40 who received the YFV17D yellow fever vaccine.

The V gene is TRBV30, the J gene TRBJ1-5, with TRBD1 matching 10 bases. V lost 3 bases to trimming and J lost 7 bases; unmatched junction nucleotides: 9. The CDR3 covers 15 residues. Germline CDR1 is GTSNPN and CDR2 is SVGIG (reference sequence). The CDR3 reads CAWSIGTGALQPQHF. CDR3 DNA: TGTGCCTGGAGCATCGGGACAGGGGCTCTGCAGCCCCAGCATTTT.

This clonotype was observed many times. The chain joins TRBV7-2 to TRBJ2-5; 7 bases align to TRBD2. The CDR3 length is 15 residues. Germline V gene lookup returns CDR1 SGHTA and CDR2 FQGNSA. V was clipped by 3 bases and J by 5 bases; unmatched bases: 9. CDR3 residues: CASSFSGRARETQYF. The CDR3 nucleotides are TGTGCCAGCAGCTTCTCAGGGAGGGCCCGCGAGACCCAGTACTTC.

This clonotype has only a few counts. The rearrangement uses TRBV14 and TRBJ2-3; unclear D gene. Germline V gene sequence: CDR1 SGHDN, CDR2 FVKESK. CDR3 length: 15 amino acids. Trimming took 1 base from V and 3 from J, leaving 11 bases between them. Here the CDR3 reads CASSQGRVTTDTQYF. The CDR3 nucleotides read TGTGCCAGCAGCCAAGGTCGGGTTACTACAGATACGCAGTATTTT.

This clonotype was found a few times. At one end the junction does not follow the germline gene, possibly because of a read error. The rearrangement links TRBV20-1 to TRBJ2-7; TRBD1 is a possible D gene (6 bases). CDR1 and CDR2 (germline): DFQATT, SNEGSKA (reference sequence). The CDR3 spans 13 residues. This CDR3 is CSARDGTTYEQYF. CDR3 DNA sequence: TGCAGTGCCAGAGATGGGACAACGTACGAGCAGTACTTC.

CDR3 coding DNA: TGCAGTGCTAGAGCAACGGGACTAGCGGGAGGGTACCGGACCGGGGAGCTGTTTTTT. Amino acids: CSARATGLAGGYRTGELFF. The rearrangement joins TRBV20-1 to TRBJ2-2; 16 nucleotides line up with TRBD2. The CDR3 has 19 residues. Germline V gives CDR1 DFQATT, CDR2 SNEGSKA (reference sequence). After removal of 1 base from V and 5 bases from J, the junction contained 10 bases not matched to a gene.

The rearrangement links TRBV20-1 to TRBJ2-1; D is ambiguous. In germline, CDR1 is DFQATT, CDR2 SNEGSKA (reference sequence). The CDR3 is 12 amino acids. V was clipped by 1 base and J by 1 base, with 2 bases between them. The CDR3 nucleotides are TGCAGTGCTAGAGGTTCCTACAATGAGCAGTTCTTC. Protein sequence: CSARGSYNEQFF.

CDR3 sequence reads: CSARDFRGPGELFF. The CDR3 DNA is TGCAGTGCTAGAGATTTCAGGGGTCCGGGGGAGCTGTTTTTT. The V and J genes are TRBV20-1 and TRBJ2-2, with D tentatively TRBD1 (6 bases). The CDR3 consists of 14 residues. Germline values: CDR1 DFQATT, CDR2 SNEGSKA (reference sequence). The V and J ends lost 0 bases and 8 bases respectively, with 13 bases between them.

This clonotype was recorded a few times. The CDR3 DNA sequence: TGCAGTGCTAGAGCGCCTGGCGATGAGCAGTTCTTC. Translation: CSARAPGDEQFF. The chain uses TRBV20-1 and TRBJ2-1; D is unresolved. The CDR3 extends over 12 amino acids. Germline values: CDR1 DFQATT, CDR2 SNEGSKA (reference sequence). The V gene lost 1 base and the J gene lost 8 bases, with 9 bases spanning the gap.

This clonotype occurred a few times. The chain carries TRBV10-3 and TRBJ2-2; D call uncertain. Trimming cost V 2 bases and J 5 bases, with 3 bases left between them. CDR1 is ENHRY and CDR2 is SYGVKD in the germline V gene. The CDR3 has 12 amino acids. CDR3 amino acids: CAISENTGELFF. The CDR3 DNA sequence: TGTGCCATCAGTGAGAATACCGGGGAGCTGTTTTTT.

V and J are TRBV5-4 and TRBJ2-7; the match to TRBD1 covers 10 bases. The CDR3 covers 15 residues. After removal of 2 bases from V and 3 bases from J, the junction contained 5 bases not matched to a gene. Germline assignment: CDR1 SGHNT and CDR2 YYREEE (reference sequence). The CDR3 DNA reads TGTGCCAGCAGCTTCGGACAGGGGGTAAGCTACGAGCAGTACTTC. Its protein is CASSFGQGVSYEQYF.

This chain joins TRBV5-4 and TRBJ2-7, with a possible D match to TRBD1 (5 bases). The CDR3 contains 13 residues. Germline V CDR1 and CDR2: SGHNT, YYREEE (reference sequence). Trimming removed 3 bases at V and 6 bases at J, with 13 bases between. The CDR3 bases are TGTGCCAGCAGCTCATGGGGCCCCGGCGAGCAGTACTTC. Encoded protein: CASSSWGPGEQYF.

This clonotype was recorded at least ten times. The rearrangement joins TRBV29-1 to TRBJ2-3; the match to TRBD1 covers 11 bases. Per germline, CDR1 SQVTM and CDR2 ANQGSEA. V trimming: 3 bases; J trimming: 4 bases; junction bases outside the gene matches: 3. The CDR3 runs 14 residues. CDR3 sequence: CSVDPGQGADTQYF. DNA of the CDR3: TGCAGCGTTGACCCGGGACAGGGGGCAGATACGCAGTATTTT.

This chain uses TRBV7-2 with TRBJ1-2; D ambiguous. V lost 5 bases and J lost 8, with 18 bases in between. The length of the CDR3 is 14 residues. The germline CDR1 and CDR2 sequences are SGHTA and FQGNSA. The CDR3 nucleotides are TGTGCCAGCAGCCAAGACCGCGGGAAATGGGGCTACACCTTC. Translated, it gives CASSQDRGKWGYTF.

This clonotype came up many times. This CDR3 is CASSPGTLGGEQYF. The CDR3 coding sequence is TGCGCCAGCAGCCCTGGGACCCTAGGTGGGGAGCAGTACTTC. This chain connects TRBV5-1 to TRBJ2-7; D possibly uses TRBD1 or TRBD2 (5 bases each). The length of the CDR3 is 14 residues. CDR1 and CDR2 (germline): SGHRS, YFSETQ. The V end was cut by 4 bases, the J end by 7 bases, with 18 bases between. Full variable domain (rest looked up from reference TRBV5-1 and TRBJ2-7): KAGVTQTPRYLIKTRGQQVTLSCSPISGHRSVSWYQQTPGQGLQFLFEYFSETQRNKGNFPGRFSGRQFSNSRSEMNVSTLELGDSALYLCASSPGTLGGEQYFGPGTRLTVT.

This clonotype was seen more than once but under ten times. The chain has TRBV19 and TRBJ2-1; D may be TRBD1 or TRBD2 (6 bases each). The CDR3 is 14 residues long. V was trimmed by 8 bases and J by 4 bases, leaving 15 bases between them. Germline V CDR1 and CDR2: LNHDA, SQIVND (reference sequence). The CDR3 DNA reads as TGTGCCAGTGACGGGGGCGGTATATACAATGAGCAGTTCTTC. It specifies CASDGGGIYNEQFF.

This clonotype showed up just a few times. The rearrangement links TRBV7-6 to TRBJ2-3; the match to TRBD2 covers 7 bases. V lost 2 bases and J lost 4; bases outside the gene matches: 9. This CDR3 is built from 16 residues. CDR1 SGHVS and CDR2 FNYEAQ come from the germline V gene. The CDR3 DNA is TGTGCCAGCAGCTTAAGTCCGGCGGGAGTTGCAGATACGCAGTATTTT. Translation gives CASSLSPAGVADTQYF.

This clonotype was seen many times. J is TRBJ2-1 and V is TRBV12-3 or TRBV12-4; D not certain. The V end was cut by 8 bases, the J end by 3 bases, with 20 bases between. There are 16 residues in the CDR3. CDR3 sequence: CASHVQAVYIYNEQFF. CDR3 coding DNA: TGTGCCAGCCATGTTCAGGCCGTGTATATCTACAATGAGCAGTTCTTC.

The chain links TRBV7-2 to TRBJ2-7, with D perhaps matching TRBD1 (6 bases). Between the trimmed V and J ends, which lost 0 bases and 1 base, there was a span of 10 bases. In germline, CDR1 is SGHTA, CDR2 FQGNSA. The CDR3 sequence is 15 residues long. This CDR3 reads CASSLALGQSYEQYF. CDR3 sequence (DNA): TGTGCCAGCAGCTTAGCGCTCGGACAGTCCTACGAGCAGTACTTC.

J is TRBJ2-3 and V is TRBV5-1; either TRBD1 or TRBD2 may fit D (6 bases each). The V gene's germline CDR1 is SGHRS and CDR2 YFSETQ. This CDR3 has 14 residues. Trimming shortened V by 7 bases and J by 2 bases, and 14 bases separated the two germline ends. The CDR3 is CASLEGDDTDTQYF. The CDR3 DNA reads as TGCGCCAGCTTGGAGGGGGACGACACAGATACGCAGTATTTT.

V and J are TRBV5-1 and TRBJ2-7; tentatively, D is TRBD2 (6 bases). Germline loops: CDR1 SGHRS, CDR2 YFSETQ. CDR3 length equals 15 residues. The V gene lost 0 bases and the J gene lost 5 bases, with 15 bases spanning the gap. CDR3 protein: CASSLVSGAGHEQYF. The CDR3 DNA sequence: TGCGCCAGCAGCTTGGTTAGCGGTGCGGGCCACGAGCAGTACTTC.